The rows below give T cell receptor beta chains drawn from one sample of a study of blood T cell repertoires in COVID-19. Libraries were prepared by immunoSEQ multiplex PCR; TCRdb keeps only in-frame clonotypes and omits some of them. The repertoire holds roughly 300,000 clones, with roughly 87% as singletons. The specimen was PBMCs or T cells enriched from blood (not recorded which). The receptors originated from a woman aged 30 to 39 who had recovered from COVID-19. Each CDR3 is given without its conserved first and last residue. Fields, in order: J gene, D gene, CDR3 length, V gene, CDR3 protein. A D gene is named only where the DNA matches it firmly.

TRBJ2-5,-,15,TRBV5-1,ASSLVVRGEAGETQY
TRBJ1-4,-,17,TRBV7-9,ASSLPPLGPVVGNEKLF
TRBJ2-5,TRBD2,13,TRBV30,AWRVGTSGRETQY
TRBJ2-2,-,13,TRBV15,ATSPSGLYTGELF
TRBJ2-2,-,13,TRBV19,ATHLGLSNTGELF
TRBJ1-1,-,9,TRBV25-1,ASSESYLAF
TRBJ1-4,TRBD1,15,TRBV7-2,ASSLLGTGATNEKLF
TRBJ2-4,TRBD2,13,TRBV3-1/TRBV3-2,ASSQDGLVKNIQY
TRBJ2-2,TRBD1,16,TRBV5-4,ASSLGQGRGGTPGKLF
TRBJ2-1,-,14,TRBV3-1/TRBV3-2,ASSQGRRGGRDEQF
TRBJ1-3,-,12,TRBV5-4,ASSWEGPGNTIY
TRBJ2-1,TRBD1,13,TRBV6-5,ASRRGTGTYNEQF
TRBJ2-2,-,11,TRBV3-1/TRBV3-2,ASSQDRTGELF
TRBJ2-1,TRBD2,15,TRBV7-2,ASSLTGLAGPYNEQF
TRBJ2-5,TRBD2,13,TRBV5-4,ASSRAGGSLETQY
TRBJ1-5,-,11,TRBV7-2,ASSSDSGRPQH
TRBJ2-1,TRBD1,13,TRBV5-1,ASSLGGTGGPEQF
TRBJ1-2,-,11,TRBV7-2,ASSLARAYGYT
TRBJ1-5,TRBD1,11,TRBV5-4,AISDRGGQPQH
TRBJ1-1,-,12,TRBV2,ASRVQGRGTEAF
TRBJ2-3,-,13,TRBV5-1,ASSRRDMGTDTQY
TRBJ2-7,TRBD1,13,TRBV3-1/TRBV3-2,ASSRPWDRGHEQY
TRBJ1-1,-,14,TRBV2,ASSEGGSYQNTEAF
TRBJ2-7,TRBD1,14,TRBV6-5,ASSYSMGTAPYEQY
TRBJ1-5,-,13,TRBV18,ASSPPGGSNQPQH
TRBJ1-6,-,16,TRBV27,ASSLAREASSYNSPLH
TRBJ2-7,TRBD2,12,TRBV5-4,ASSPAGGLYEQY
TRBJ2-7,TRBD1,12,TRBV7-2,ASSLMTGAGEQY
TRBJ2-7,TRBD2,13,TRBV5-1,ASSLTFGGGYEQY
TRBJ2-1,-,10,TRBV12-5,ASGLVRWEQF
TRBJ1-1,TRBD1,15,TRBV4-1,ASSQGGTGRSGTEAF
TRBJ2-5,-,10,TRBV29-1,SVGAAEKTQY
TRBJ2-5,-,13,TRBV18,ASSPPNSRQETQY
TRBJ1-2,-,14,TRBV6-2/TRBV6-3,ASSLRNRASNYGYT
TRBJ1-1,-,11,TRBV7-9,ASSKNRATEAF
TRBJ1-1,TRBD1,12,TRBV19,ASSMGQVRTEAF
TRBJ2-2,-,16,TRBV5-4,ASSLKTDPWKNTGELF
TRBJ2-1,-,12,TRBV4-3,ASSQALREYEQF
TRBJ1-5,-,10,TRBV4-2,ASSQGEQPQH
TRBJ1-1,-,14,TRBV21-1,ASSKALRRGYTEAF
TRBJ2-5,TRBD2,16,TRBV14,ASSPGELAGARQETQY
TRBJ2-1,-,8,TRBV2,ANATNEQF
TRBJ1-3,-,14,TRBV6-5,ASSYSTGSSGNTIY
TRBJ1-1,TRBD1,12,TRBV6-5,ASRPGGLNTEAF
TRBJ1-1,TRBD1,14,TRBV30,AWSPLEGARATEAF
TRBJ1-6,-,14,TRBV19,ASSIRGLDHNSPLH
TRBJ2-7,TRBD1,12,TRBV5-1,ASSWGTGSYEQY
TRBJ1-2,-,10,TRBV30,AWTRETNGYT
TRBJ2-5,TRBD1,11,TRBV2,ASSQGAWETQY
TRBJ2-1,TRBD2,15,TRBV7-2,ASSLRTSATPGNEQF
TRBJ1-4,-,13,TRBV6-1,ASSDRGGSPSKLF
TRBJ2-3,-,10,TRBV9,ASSFETDTQY
TRBJ1-1,-,14,TRBV18,ASSLQQGPADTEAF
TRBJ1-1,TRBD1,14,TRBV18,ASSTTFGQENTEAF
TRBJ1-1,-,12,TRBV18,ASSGAAGDTEAF
TRBJ1-1,TRBD1,13,TRBV4-2,ASSQEATGGTEAF
TRBJ1-2,-,11,TRBV5-1,ASSFGTTLGYT